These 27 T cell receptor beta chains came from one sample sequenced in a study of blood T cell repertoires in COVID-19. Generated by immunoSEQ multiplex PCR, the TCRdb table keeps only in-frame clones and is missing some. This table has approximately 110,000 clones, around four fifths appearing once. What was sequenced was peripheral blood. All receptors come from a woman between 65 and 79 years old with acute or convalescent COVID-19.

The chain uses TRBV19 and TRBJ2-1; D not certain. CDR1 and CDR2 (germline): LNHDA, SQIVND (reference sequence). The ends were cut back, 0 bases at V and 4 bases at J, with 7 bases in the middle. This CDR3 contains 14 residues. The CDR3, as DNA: TGTGCCAGTAGTATAGAAGTAGAGTACAATGAGCAGTTCTTC. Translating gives CASSIEVEYNEQFF.

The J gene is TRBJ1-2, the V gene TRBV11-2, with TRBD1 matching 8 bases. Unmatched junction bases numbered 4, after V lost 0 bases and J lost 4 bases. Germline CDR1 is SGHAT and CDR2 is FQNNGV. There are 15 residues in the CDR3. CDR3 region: CASSLDPGGFYGYTF. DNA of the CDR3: TGTGCCAGCAGCTTAGATCCAGGGGGCTTCTATGGCTACACCTTC.

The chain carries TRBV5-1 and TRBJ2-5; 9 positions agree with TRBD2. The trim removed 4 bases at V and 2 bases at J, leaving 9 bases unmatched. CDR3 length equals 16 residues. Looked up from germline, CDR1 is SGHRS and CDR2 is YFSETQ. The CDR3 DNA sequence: TGCGCCAGCAGCCGCCGCCTTAGCGGGGGTCAAGAGACCCAGTACTTC. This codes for CASSRRLSGGQETQYF.

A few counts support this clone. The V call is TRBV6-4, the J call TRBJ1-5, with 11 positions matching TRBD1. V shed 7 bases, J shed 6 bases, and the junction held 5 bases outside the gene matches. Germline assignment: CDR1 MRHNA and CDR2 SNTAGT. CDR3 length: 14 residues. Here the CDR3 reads CASNRTGGFQPQHF. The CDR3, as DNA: TGTGCCAGCAATCGGACAGGGGGCTTTCAGCCCCAGCATTTT.

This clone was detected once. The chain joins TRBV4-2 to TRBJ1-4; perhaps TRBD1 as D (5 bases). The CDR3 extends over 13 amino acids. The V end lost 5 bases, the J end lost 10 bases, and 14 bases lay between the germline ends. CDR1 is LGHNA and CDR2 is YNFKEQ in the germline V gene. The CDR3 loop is CASSARDDRKLFF. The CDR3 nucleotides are TGTGCCAGCAGCGCGCGGGACGATAGAAAACTGTTTTTT.

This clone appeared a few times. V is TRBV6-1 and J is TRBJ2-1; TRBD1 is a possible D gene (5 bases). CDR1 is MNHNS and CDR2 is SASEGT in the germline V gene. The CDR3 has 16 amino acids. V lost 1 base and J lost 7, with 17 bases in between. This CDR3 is CASSEVWSQGKNEQFF. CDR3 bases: TGTGCCAGCAGTGAAGTTTGGTCCCAGGGAAAAAATGAGCAGTTCTTC.

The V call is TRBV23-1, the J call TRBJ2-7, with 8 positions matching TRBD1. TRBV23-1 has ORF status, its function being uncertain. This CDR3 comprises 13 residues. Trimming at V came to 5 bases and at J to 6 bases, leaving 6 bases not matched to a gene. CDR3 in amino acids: CASSKQGGGEQYF. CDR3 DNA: TGCGCCAGCAGTAAACAGGGGGGTGGCGAGCAGTACTTC.

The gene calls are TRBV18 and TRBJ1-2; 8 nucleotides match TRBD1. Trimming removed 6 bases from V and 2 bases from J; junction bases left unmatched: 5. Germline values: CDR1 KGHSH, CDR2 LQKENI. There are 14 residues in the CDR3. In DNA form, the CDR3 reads TGTGCCAGCTCGCGAGGGACAGGCAACTATGGCTACACCTTC. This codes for CASSRGTGNYGYTF.

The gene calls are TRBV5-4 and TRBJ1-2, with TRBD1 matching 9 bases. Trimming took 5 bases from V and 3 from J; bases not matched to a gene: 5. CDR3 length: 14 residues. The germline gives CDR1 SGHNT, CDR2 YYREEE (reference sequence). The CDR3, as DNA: TGTGCCAGCAGAAAAACAGGGGGCGACTATGGCTACACCTTC. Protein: CASRKTGGDYGYTF.

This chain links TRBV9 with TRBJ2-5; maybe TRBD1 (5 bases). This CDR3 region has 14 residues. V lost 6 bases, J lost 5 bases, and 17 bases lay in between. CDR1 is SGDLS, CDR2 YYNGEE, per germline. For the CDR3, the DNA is TGTGCCAGCACCCCACTGATGTGGGGCGAGACCCAGTACTTC. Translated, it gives CASTPLMWGETQYF.

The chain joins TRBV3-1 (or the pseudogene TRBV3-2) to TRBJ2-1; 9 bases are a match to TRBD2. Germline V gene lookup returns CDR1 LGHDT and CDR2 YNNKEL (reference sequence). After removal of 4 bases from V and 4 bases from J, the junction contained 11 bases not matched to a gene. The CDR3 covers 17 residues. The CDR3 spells CASSRAAAGGSYNEQFF. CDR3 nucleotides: TGTGCCAGCAGCCGGGCGGCCGCGGGAGGGAGTTACAATGAGCAGTTCTTC.

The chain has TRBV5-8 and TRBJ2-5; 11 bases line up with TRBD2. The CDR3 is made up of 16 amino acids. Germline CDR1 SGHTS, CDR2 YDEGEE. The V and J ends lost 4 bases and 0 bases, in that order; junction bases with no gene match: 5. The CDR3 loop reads CASSPRGLADQETQYF. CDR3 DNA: TGTGCCAGCAGCCCCAGGGGACTAGCGGACCAAGAGACCCAGTACTTC.

CDR3 loop: CASSLDRGFTGELFF. Written as DNA, the CDR3 is TGTGCCAGCAGCCTTGACAGGGGCTTCACCGGGGAGCTGTTTTTT. The V gene is TRBV7-9, the J gene TRBJ2-2; TRBD1 agrees at 8 bases. CDR1 SEHNR and CDR2 FQNEAQ come from the germline V gene (reference sequence). The CDR3 length is 15 residues. The junction had 6 bases not matched to a gene; V was cut back by 5 bases and J by 4 bases.

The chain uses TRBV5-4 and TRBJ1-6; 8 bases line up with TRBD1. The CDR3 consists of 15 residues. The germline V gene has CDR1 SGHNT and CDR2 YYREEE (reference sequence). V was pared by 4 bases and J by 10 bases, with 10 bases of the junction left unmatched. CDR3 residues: CASSTEDRVASPLHF. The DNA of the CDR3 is TGTGCCAGCAGCACCGAGGACAGGGTAGCCTCACCCCTCCACTTT.

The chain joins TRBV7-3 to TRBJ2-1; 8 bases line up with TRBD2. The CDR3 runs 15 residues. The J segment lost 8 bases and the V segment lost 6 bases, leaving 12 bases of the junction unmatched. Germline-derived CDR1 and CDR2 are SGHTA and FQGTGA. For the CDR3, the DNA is TGTGCCAGCAGTTGGGGCAGCGGGGGCCCATATGAGCAGTTCTTC. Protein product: CASSWGSGGPYEQFF.

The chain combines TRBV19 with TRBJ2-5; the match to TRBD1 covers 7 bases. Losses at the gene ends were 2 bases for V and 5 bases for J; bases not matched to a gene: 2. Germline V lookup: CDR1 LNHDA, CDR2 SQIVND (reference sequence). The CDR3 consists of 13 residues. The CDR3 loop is CASSINRGETQYF. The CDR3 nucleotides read TGTGCCAGTAGTATAAACAGGGGTGAGACCCAGTACTTC.

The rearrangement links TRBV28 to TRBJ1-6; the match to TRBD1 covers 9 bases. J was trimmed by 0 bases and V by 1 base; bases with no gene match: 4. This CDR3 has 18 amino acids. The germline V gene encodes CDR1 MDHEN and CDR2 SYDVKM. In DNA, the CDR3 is TGTGCCAGCAGTTTATACAGGGGGCGAACCTCCTATAATTCACCCCTCCACTTT. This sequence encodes CASSLYRGRTSYNSPLHF.

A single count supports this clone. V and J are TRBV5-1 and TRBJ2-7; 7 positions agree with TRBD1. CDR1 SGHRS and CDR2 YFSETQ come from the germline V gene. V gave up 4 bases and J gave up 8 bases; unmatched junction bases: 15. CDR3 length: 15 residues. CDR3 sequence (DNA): TGCGCCAGCAGCCCCACTGTGGGACAGAGTCTAAAGCAGTACTTC. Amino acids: CASSPTVGQSLKQYF.

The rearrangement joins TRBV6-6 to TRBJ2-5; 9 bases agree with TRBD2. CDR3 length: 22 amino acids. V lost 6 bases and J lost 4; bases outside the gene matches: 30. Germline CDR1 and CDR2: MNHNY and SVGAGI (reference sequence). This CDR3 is CASSSASDRRASGDVPRETQYF. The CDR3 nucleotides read TGTGCCAGCAGCTCAGCCTCGGACAGGAGGGCTAGCGGGGACGTGCCCCGAGAGACCCAGTACTTC.

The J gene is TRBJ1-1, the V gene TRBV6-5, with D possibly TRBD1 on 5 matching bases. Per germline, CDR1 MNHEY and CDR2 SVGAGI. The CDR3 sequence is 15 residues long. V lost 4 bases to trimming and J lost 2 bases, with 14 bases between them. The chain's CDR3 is CASSSQGGTNTEAFF. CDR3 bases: TGTGCCAGCAGTTCCCAGGGAGGGACCAACACTGAAGCTTTCTTT.

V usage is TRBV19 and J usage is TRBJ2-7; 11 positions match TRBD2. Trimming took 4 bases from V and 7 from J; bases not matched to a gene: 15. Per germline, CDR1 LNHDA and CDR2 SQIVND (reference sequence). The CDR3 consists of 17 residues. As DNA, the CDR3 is TGTGCCAGTAGTACTCGACTAGCGGGGATCCTCTACGAAGAGCAGTACTTC. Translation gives CASSTRLAGILYEEQYF.

CDR3 loop: CASRRGLDYGYTF. In DNA, the CDR3 is TGTGCCAGCCGGCGGGGACTGGACTATGGCTACACCTTC. V and J are TRBV6-5 and TRBJ1-2, with D possibly being TRBD1 (5 bases). This CDR3 has 13 amino acids. CDR1 is MNHEY and CDR2 is SVGAGI in the germline V gene. V was cut by 8 bases and J by 3 bases, with 13 bases left in between.

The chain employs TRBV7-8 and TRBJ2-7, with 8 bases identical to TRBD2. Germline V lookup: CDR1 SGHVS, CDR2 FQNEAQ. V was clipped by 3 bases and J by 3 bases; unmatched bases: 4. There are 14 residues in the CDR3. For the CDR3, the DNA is TGTGCCAGCAGCTTCTCGGGACTAGACTACGAGCAGTACTTC. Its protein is CASSFSGLDYEQYF.

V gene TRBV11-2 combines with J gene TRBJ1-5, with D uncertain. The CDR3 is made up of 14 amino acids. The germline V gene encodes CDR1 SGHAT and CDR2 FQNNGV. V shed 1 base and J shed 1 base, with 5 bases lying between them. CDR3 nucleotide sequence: TGTGCCAGCAGCTTAGGCCAGAGCAATCAGCCCCAGCATTTT. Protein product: CASSLGQSNQPQHF.

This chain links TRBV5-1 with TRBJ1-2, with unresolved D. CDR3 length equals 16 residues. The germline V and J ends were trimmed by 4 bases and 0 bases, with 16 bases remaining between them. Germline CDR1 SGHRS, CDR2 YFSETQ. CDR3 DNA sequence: TGCGCCAGCAGCCCCATTATTAGTAGAACTAACTATGGCTACACCTTC. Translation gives CASSPIISRTNYGYTF.

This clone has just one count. This chain's CDR3 is CASRLGHLHNEQFF. CDR3 in DNA: TGTGCCAGCCGACTGGGACATCTCCACAATGAGCAGTTCTTC. The gene calls are TRBV19 and TRBJ2-1, with a weak D call TRBD1 (6 bases). CDR1 LNHDA and CDR2 SQIVND come from the germline V gene (reference sequence). This CDR3 is 14 amino acids long. The V end lost 9 bases, the J end lost 5 bases, and 17 bases lay between the germline ends.

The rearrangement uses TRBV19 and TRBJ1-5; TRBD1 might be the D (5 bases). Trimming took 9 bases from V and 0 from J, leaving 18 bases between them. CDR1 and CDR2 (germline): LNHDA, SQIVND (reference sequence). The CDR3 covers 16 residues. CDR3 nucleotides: TGTGCCAGCCTCCCCCAGGGTGGATATAGCAATCAGCCCCAGCATTTT. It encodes CASLPQGGYSNQPQHF.